These 31 T cell receptor beta chains came from one sample sequenced in a study of T cells after yellow fever vaccination. MiXCR was run by TCRdb on the 5' RACE reads, yielding one entry per CDR3 protein. This sample has more than 200,000 distinct CDR3 sequences, with over 3% found just once. This material consisted of PBMCs, taken 15 days after the yellow fever booster vaccination. The receptor set was obtained from a young man who received the YFV17D yellow fever vaccine.

This clonotype was observed at least ten times. V gene TRBV29-1 combines with J gene TRBJ1-2; D gene ambiguous. CDR3 length equals 12 residues. Germline V gene sequence: CDR1 SQVTM, CDR2 ANQGSEA. V dropped 4 bases and J dropped 2 bases, with 8 bases sitting between them. This CDR3 is CSVGFQNYGYTF. DNA for the CDR3: TGCAGCGTTGGTTTTCAGAACTATGGCTACACCTTC.

This clonotype has a count of ten or more. The genes are TRBV21-1 and TRBJ1-2; the table names TRBD1, a call not compared with the DNA. TRBV21-1 is noted as a pseudogene. There are 14 residues in the CDR3. CDR3 bases: TGTGCCAGCGGATCGACAGGGGGATGCTATGGCTACACCTTC. This encodes CASGSTGGCYGYTF.

This clonotype has a count of ten or more. V is TRBV7-6 and J is TRBJ2-5; the D is unclear. Trimming removed 5 bases from V and 1 base from J, with 14 bases in between. The CDR3 is 15 residues long. CDR1 and CDR2 from the germline V gene are SGHVS and FNYEAQ. The CDR3 DNA is TGTGCCAGCAGCCTTATTTCCCTACCCCAAGAGACCCAGTACTTC. Residues: CASSLISLPQETQYF.

This clonotype showed up many times. This chain links TRBV5-1 with TRBJ2-5, with 10 bases that match TRBD2. The CDR3 is 16 amino acids. Looked up from germline, CDR1 is SGHRS and CDR2 is YFSETQ. The trim removed 1 base at V and 0 bases at J, leaving 3 bases unmatched. CDR3 nucleotide sequence: TGCGCCAGCAGCTTGTCGACTAGCGGGTACCAAGAGACCCAGTACTTC. It translates to CASSLSTSGYQETQYF. Full variable domain (missing parts from reference TRBV5-1 and TRBJ2-5): KAGVTQTPRYLIKTRGQQVTLSCSPISGHRSVSWYQQTPGQGLQFLFEYFSETQRNKGNFPGRFSGRQFSNSRSEMNVSTLELGDSALYLCASSLSTSGYQETQYFGPGTRLLVL.

The chain joins TRBV5-4 to TRBJ2-1; 10 bases fit TRBD2. This CDR3 has 15 residues. Germline trimming cut 0 bases from V and 8 bases from J; bases unmatched to any gene: 5. Germline-derived CDR1 and CDR2 are SGHNT and YYREEE (reference sequence). In DNA form, the CDR3 reads TGTGCCAGCAGCTTGGCGAGCGGGGGGGCGTATGAGCAGTTCTTC. This codes for CASSLASGGAYEQFF.

This clonotype showed up many times. The chain links TRBV18 to TRBJ1-1, with D perhaps matching TRBD1 (5 bases). Per germline, CDR1 KGHSH and CDR2 LQKENI. Between the trimmed V and J ends, which lost 5 bases and 5 bases, there was a span of 18 bases. This CDR3 is built from 15 residues. The CDR3 here is CASSSGQGFGTEAFF. The DNA of the CDR3 is TGTGCCAGCTCATCCGGCCAGGGATTCGGAACTGAAGCTTTCTTT.

There are many counts of this clonotype. The V call is TRBV4-1, the J call TRBJ2-7, with D possibly matching TRBD2 (5 bases). This CDR3 spans 15 amino acids. From germline, CDR1 is MGHRA and CDR2 YSYEKL. The V end lost 5 bases, the J end lost 3 bases, and 17 bases lay between the germline ends. The CDR3 DNA sequence: TGCGCCAGCAGCGGCCCCGGAGGAGAGGTCTACGAGCAGTACTTC. Protein product: CASSGPGGEVYEQYF.

In this sample, this clonotype turned up many times. The chain is built from TRBV5-6 and TRBJ2-5; 8 positions agree with TRBD1. The germline V gene encodes CDR1 SGHDT and CDR2 YYEEEE. Germline trimming cut 5 bases from V and 4 bases from J; bases unmatched to any gene: 10. The CDR3 loop spans 15 amino acids. CDR3: CASRSTGTGVETQYF. As DNA, the CDR3 is TGTGCCAGCAGATCTACCGGGACAGGAGTAGAGACCCAGTACTTC. The full variable domain, in which reference TRBV5-6 and TRBJ2-5 provide the parts outside the CDR3, is DAGVTQSPTHLIKTRGQQVTLRCSPKSGHDTVSWYQQALGQGPQFIFQYYEEEERQRGNFPDRFSGHQFPNYSSELNVNALLLGDSALYLCASRSTGTGVETQYFGPGTRLLVL.

This clonotype was recorded many times. V usage is TRBV6-5 and J usage is TRBJ2-3, with a possible D match to TRBD2 (7 bases). Trimming took 0 bases from V and 2 from J, leaving 12 bases between them. Germline values: CDR1 MNHEY, CDR2 SVGAGI. The CDR3 runs to 16 residues. The CDR3 nucleotides read TGTGCCAGCAGTTACTCTTGGGGGGGCGACACAGATACGCAGTATTTT. It translates to CASSYSWGGDTDTQYF.

This clonotype was detected many times. The genes are TRBV5-6 and TRBJ1-1; D not certain. Trimming cost V 3 bases and J 2 bases, with 8 bases left between them. The CDR3 loop spans 13 amino acids. The germline CDR1 and CDR2 sequences are SGHDT and YYEEEE. CDR3 residues: CASSYWGNTEAFF. The DNA for the CDR3 is TGTGCCAGCAGCTACTGGGGAAACACTGAAGCTTTCTTT.

This clonotype was detected many times. The CDR3 coding sequence is TGCAGTGCCCTGCCAACTTGGGCGAGCACAGATACGCAGTATTTT. Its protein product is CSALPTWASTDTQYF. The rearrangement uses TRBV20-1 and TRBJ2-3; the D is unclear. The length of the CDR3 is 15 residues. CDR1 DFQATT and CDR2 SNEGSKA come from the germline V gene (reference sequence). Trimming removed 6 bases from V and 0 bases from J, with 16 bases in between.

There are many counts of this clonotype. The V call is TRBV10-3, the J call TRBJ1-5; TRBD1 agrees at 7 bases. The V gene's germline CDR1 is ENHRY and CDR2 SYGVKD. The length of the CDR3 is 14 residues. J was trimmed by 5 bases and V by 3 bases; bases with no gene match: 4. In nucleotides, the CDR3 is TGTGCCATCAGTGAAGGGGGCACACATCAGCCCCAGCATTTT. It codes for CAISEGGTHQPQHF.

This clonotype has a count of ten or more. The V and J genes are TRBV5-1 and TRBJ2-2; D remains ambiguous. Germline values: CDR1 SGHRS, CDR2 YFSETQ. Trimming removed 9 bases from V and 5 bases from J, with 2 bases in between. The length of the CDR3 is 9 residues. The CDR3 DNA reads as TGCGCCAAAACCGGGGAGCTGTTTTTT. Translation gives CAKTGELFF.

This clonotype was recorded at least ten times. This chain joins TRBV12-3 or TRBV12-4 and TRBJ2-1; TRBD2 matches 8 bases. The CDR3 is 18 residues long. Unmatched junction bases numbered 13, after V lost 6 bases and J lost 0 bases. CDR3 in amino acids: CASSHRSGGVSSYNEQFF. CDR3 nucleotides: TGTGCCAGCAGCCATCGCTCGGGGGGGGTGAGCTCCTACAATGAGCAGTTCTTC.

This chain joins TRBV10-3 and TRBJ1-2; no clear D gene. The V and J ends lost 3 bases and 7 bases respectively, with 6 bases between them. Germline CDR1 and CDR2: ENHRY and SYGVKD. The CDR3 has 11 residues. CDR3 loop: CAISDLFGYTF. The CDR3 DNA follows: TGTGCCATCAGTGATCTTTTTGGCTACACCTTC.

In its sample, this clonotype was seen many times. The V gene is TRBV4-1, the J gene TRBJ2-4; 7 bases fit TRBD1. The CDR3 length is 15 residues. Germline V gene sequence: CDR1 MGHRA, CDR2 YSYEKL. J was trimmed by 9 bases and V by 3 bases; bases with no gene match: 11. The CDR3: CASSHLKQGFAIQYF. For the CDR3, the DNA is TGCGCCAGCAGCCACTTAAAACAGGGGTTCGCCATTCAGTACTTC.

This clonotype was picked up many times. The chain is built from TRBV19 and TRBJ1-5, with D hard to call. Germline lookup yields CDR1 LNHDA and CDR2 SQIVND (reference sequence). The length of the CDR3 is 13 residues. Trimming left V 6 bases short and J 6 bases short, with 12 bases between. The CDR3 sequence is CASRETTGQPQHF. CDR3 coding DNA: TGTGCCAGTAGGGAGACAACGGGTCAGCCCCAGCATTTT.

This clonotype was found many times. This sequence joins TRBV5-1 and TRBJ1-1; 7 nucleotides align to TRBD1. CDR3 size: 15 residues. Germline loops: CDR1 SGHRS, CDR2 YFSETQ. V gave up 4 bases and J gave up 0 bases; unmatched junction bases: 6. The CDR3 coding sequence is TGCGCCAGCAGCCGAGGGGGCATCTTGAACACTGAAGCTTTCTTT. It specifies CASSRGGILNTEAFF.

There are many counts of this clonotype. The CDR3 reads CASSLQRNEQYF. The CDR3 nucleotides read TGTGCCAGCAGTCTTCAACGCAACGAGCAGTACTTC. V gene TRBV12-3 or TRBV12-4 combines with J gene TRBJ2-7; D not certain. The germline V and J ends were trimmed by 5 bases and 5 bases, with 10 bases remaining between them. The CDR3 covers 12 residues.

This clonotype showed up many times. This chain uses TRBV5-1 with TRBJ2-7; D remains ambiguous. CDR3 size: 13 residues. CDR1 is SGHRS and CDR2 is YFSETQ in the germline V gene. V was pared by 5 bases and J by 5 bases, with 14 bases between. CDR3 in DNA: TGCGCCAGCAGGACCGGTTTTATGGACGAGCAGTACTTC. It codes for CASRTGFMDEQYF.

This clonotype has at least ten counts. The chain is built from TRBV12-3 or TRBV12-4 and TRBJ2-3; TRBD2 matches 12 bases. The CDR3 runs to 16 residues. Trimming cost V 1 base and J 3 bases; bases outside gene matches: 2. The CDR3 nucleotides read TGTGCCAGCAGTTTAGTGCTAGCGGGGGGGACAGATACGCAGTATTTT. Residues: CASSLVLAGGTDTQYF.

This clonotype has a count of ten or more. The chain carries TRBV7-3 and TRBJ2-7, with 8 bases aligning to TRBD1. The CDR3 is 19 residues long. Trimming took 5 bases from V and 3 from J; bases not matched to a gene: 21. Germline loops: CDR1 SGHTA, CDR2 FQGTGA. CDR3 bases: TGTGCCAGCAGCCCCAACCCCCTTACCCCCGGGACAGGCGGCTACGAGCAGTACGTC. Translation: CASSPNPLTPGTGGYEQYV.

Ten or more counts support this clonotype. This chain uses TRBV3-1 with TRBJ2-5, with 10 bases aligning to TRBD2. This CDR3 region has 15 residues. Trimming cost V 1 base and J 5 bases; bases outside gene matches: 4. In germline, CDR1 is LGHDT, CDR2 YNNKEL (reference sequence). The DNA of the CDR3 is TGTGCCAGCAGCCAAGCAGCGGGGGGGCCCGAGACCCAGTACTTC. Protein product: CASSQAAGGPETQYF.

This clonotype was recorded at least ten times. The chain links TRBV20-1 to TRBJ1-1, with D maybe TRBD1 (6 bases). Germline assignment: CDR1 DFQATT and CDR2 SNEGSKA (reference sequence). The V and J ends lost 6 bases and 0 bases respectively, with 11 bases between them. This CDR3 region has 13 residues. The CDR3 nucleotides read TGCAGTGCCCGGACAGTCATGAACACTGAAGCTTTCTTT. It specifies CSARTVMNTEAFF.

This clonotype has ten or more counts. The chain carries TRBV4-2 and TRBJ2-5, with 13 bases lining up with TRBD2. Losses at the gene ends were 4 bases for V and 4 bases for J; bases not matched to a gene: 9. The germline V gene encodes CDR1 LGHNA and CDR2 YNFKEQ. The CDR3 is 17 residues long. The DNA of the CDR3 is TGTGCCAGCAGCCTAGGGACTAGCGGGGTTGGGGGAGAGACCCAGTACTTC. As protein: CASSLGTSGVGGETQYF.

This clonotype was seen many times. The rearrangement links TRBV5-1 to TRBJ2-7, with 10 nucleotides matching TRBD1. The CDR3 spans 13 residues. The V segment lost 4 bases and the J segment 6 bases; nucleotides outside the gene matches: 4. Per the germline V gene, CDR1 is SGHRS and CDR2 is YFSETQ. CDR3 sequence reads: CASSQTGGVEQYF. In DNA, the CDR3 is TGCGCCAGCAGCCAGACAGGGGGCGTCGAGCAGTACTTC. Full variable domain (missing parts from reference TRBV5-1 and TRBJ2-7): KAGVTQTPRYLIKTRGQQVTLSCSPISGHRSVSWYQQTPGQGLQFLFEYFSETQRNKGNFPGRFSGRQFSNSRSEMNVSTLELGDSALYLCASSQTGGVEQYFGPGTRLTVT.

This clonotype was counted many times. The V gene is TRBV18, the J gene TRBJ2-5; unclear D gene. The CDR3 length is 13 residues. Germline CDR1 is KGHSH and CDR2 is LQKENI. V lost 0 bases and J lost 4, with 6 bases in between. The CDR3 region is CASSPPNGETQYF. As DNA, the CDR3 is TGTGCCAGCTCACCACCGAACGGAGAGACCCAGTACTTC.

This clonotype was detected ten times or more. This chain connects TRBV15 to TRBJ2-1; D ambiguous. Germline V gene data show CDR1 as LNHNV and CDR2 as YYDKDF (reference sequence). The V and J ends lost 1 base and 15 bases respectively, with 16 bases between them. The CDR3 sequence is 13 residues long. CDR3 sequence (DNA): TGTGCCACCAGCAGAGTCGGGTCGGAAGGGTCGTTCTTC. Translation: CATSRVGSEGSFF.

This clonotype was counted many times. The chain couples TRBV9 to TRBJ2-1, with 13 bases that match TRBD2. The CDR3 extends over 15 amino acids. From germline, CDR1 is SGDLS and CDR2 YYNGEE. With 6 bases clipped from V and 6 bases from J, the junction kept 6 bases outside the gene matches. The CDR3 spells CASTGTSGGANEQFF. CDR3 nucleotide sequence: TGTGCCAGCACCGGAACTAGCGGGGGGGCCAATGAGCAGTTCTTC.

This clonotype was detected many times. The chain is built from TRBV5-6 and TRBJ1-5, with D unresolved. This CDR3 comprises 12 residues. Trimming took 2 bases from V and 6 from J, leaving 6 bases between them. Germline assignment: CDR1 SGHDT and CDR2 YYEEEE. DNA for the CDR3: TGTGCCAGCAGCTTTTCCACTCAGCCCCAGCATTTT. Translation gives CASSFSTQPQHF.

This clonotype was seen at least ten times. The chain joins TRBV6-6 to TRBJ2-3; D unclear. Germline CDR1 reads MNHNY; CDR2 reads SVGAGI (reference sequence). The V end lost 4 bases, the J end lost 5 bases, and 7 bases lay between the germline ends. The CDR3 totals 12 residues. The CDR3 sequence: CASSLVVDTQYF. The CDR3 nucleotides read TGTGCCAGCAGTTTAGTGGTAGATACGCAGTATTTT.